Listed below are T cell receptor beta chains from one sample, sequenced in a study of somatic mutations in cytotoxic T cells in rheumatoid arthritis. TCRdb's copy holds only in-frame clones and misses some; the assay was immunoSEQ multiplex PCR. This sample has 15,000 or so clones, with over 70% found just once. Source material: CD8+ T cells sorted from blood. The receptors stem from an adult with rheumatoid arthritis. Both conserved end residues are part of each CDR3. The D gene is left open where the match is weak. Where a row states a size, it is once, few, many or the class of an expanded clone; other rows omit it.

NA	TRBV18	NA	TRBJ1-1	CASSPPTAAAATEAFF	TGTGCCAGCTCACCACCGACCGCGGCTGCGGCCACTGAAGCTTTCTTT
NA	TRBV9	NA	TRBJ2-4	CASSVEGRAKNIQYF	TGTGCCAGCAGCGTAGAAGGTCGGGCCAAAAACATTCAGTACTTC
NA	TRBV9	NA	TRBJ1-1	CASSGLGSGPEAFF	TGTGCCAGCAGCGGCCTAGGGTCCGGACCTGAAGCTTTCTTT
NA	TRBV6-1	NA	TRBJ1-1	CASSPRGGVAFF	TGTGCCAGCAGTCCCCGGGGGGGGGTTGCTTTCTTT
NA	TRBV29-1	NA	TRBJ2-7	CSVRDSSYEQYF	TGCAGCGTTCGTGACAGCTCCTACGAGCAGTACTTC
TRBD1	TRBV5-8	few	TRBJ1-1	CASSSMTGVGSEAFF	TGTGCCAGCAGCTCGATGACAGGGGTAGGATCTGAAGCTTTCTTT
NA	TRBV7-6	NA	TRBJ2-7	CASSLGSYEQYF	TGTGCCAGCAGCTTAGGCAGCTACGAGCAGTACTTC
NA	TRBV6-1	NA	TRBJ2-7	CASSELNSYEQYF	TGTGCCAGCAGTGAACTAAACTCCTACGAGCAGTACTTC
TRBD1	TRBV7-8	NA	TRBJ2-2	CASSLYSTGGNTGELFF	TGTGCCAGCAGCTTATACTCGACAGGGGGGAACACCGGGGAGCTGTTTTTT
NA	TRBV7-9	NA	TRBJ1-3	CASSLEQEDSGNTIYF	TGTGCCAGCAGCTTGGAACAGGAGGACTCTGGAAACACCATATATTTT
NA	TRBV7-9	NA	TRBJ1-4	CASSLTFIGEKLFF	TGTGCCAGCAGCTTGACATTTATAGGGGAAAAACTGTTTTTT
NA	TRBV5-1	NA	TRBJ1-1	CASSPNLQVNMNTEAFF	TGCGCCAGCAGCCCGAACCTTCAGGTAAACATGAACACTGAAGCTTTCTTT
TRBD1	TRBV6-6	NA	TRBJ2-7	CASSYSTRDSRYEQYF	TGTGCCAGCAGTTACTCGACCCGGGACAGCAGATACGAGCAGTACTTC
TRBD2	TRBV6-5	once	TRBJ2-7	CASSYRGTTYEQYF	TGTGCCAGCAGTTACCGGGGGACTACCTACGAGCAGTACTTC
NA	TRBV10-2	few	TRBJ1-1	CASRVFCTEAFF	TGCGCCAGCAGGGTGTTTTGCACTGAAGCTTTCTTT
TRBD1	TRBV7-9	NA	TRBJ1-4	CASSPGQGEVQNEKLFF	TGTGCCAGCAGCCCGGGGCAGGGGGAGGTCCAGAATGAAAAACTGTTTTTT
NA	TRBV29-1	NA	TRBJ2-1	CSVESSGTYNEQFF	TGCAGCGTTGAGAGTAGCGGCACCTACAATGAGCAGTTCTTC
NA	TRBV6-6	NA	TRBJ2-1	CASSPGRTYNEQFF	TGTGCCAGCAGCCCTGGACGGACCTACAATGAGCAGTTCTTC
NA	TRBV7-9	NA	TRBJ1-6	CWRTPYNSPLHF	TGCTGGAGGACACCCTATAATTCACCCCTCCACTTT
NA	TRBV6-1	NA	TRBJ2-7	CASAAQSSYEQYF	TGTGCCTCAGCGGCCCAGTCCTCCTACGAGCAGTACTTC
NA	TRBV6-5	NA	TRBJ1-2	CASSYSGGSNYGYTF	TGTGCCAGCAGTTACTCGGGAGGGTCCAACTATGGCTACACCTTC
NA	TRBV7-9	NA	TRBJ1-3	CASSLSPLGHYSGNTIYF	TGTGCCAGCAGCTTAAGCCCCCTGGGGCACTACTCTGGAAACACCATATATTTT
NA	TRBV6-1	once	TRBJ2-3	CASSTYADTQYF	TGTGCCAGCAGTACCTATGCAGATACGCAGTATTTT
NA	TRBV7-9	few	TRBJ1-1	CASNTPRGLYTEAFF	TGTGCCAGCAACACACCTCGGGGGCTGTACACTGAAGCTTTCTTT
TRBD1	TRBV2	NA	TRBJ2-7	CASSYRDRGFNEQYF	TGTGCCAGCAGTTACCGGGACAGGGGGTTTAACGAGCAGTACTTC
NA	TRBV4-1	NA	TRBJ2-2	CASSSDGELFF	TGCGCCAGCAGCTCAGACGGGGAGCTGTTTTTT
TRBD1	TRBV11-2	NA	TRBJ1-2	CASSSHRGGYTF	TGTGCCAGCAGCTCACACAGGGGTGGCTACACCTTC
TRBD2	TRBV18	NA	TRBJ2-3	CASSDTSDSWDTQYF	TGTGCCAGCTCAGACACTAGCGACAGTTGGGATACGCAGTATTTT
NA	TRBV6-5	few	TRBJ1-2	CASSFRDGDGYTF	TGTGCCAGCAGTTTCCGGGACGGTGATGGCTACACCTTC
TRBD1	TRBV27	NA	TRBJ2-1	CASSLRGQYNEQFF	TGTGCCAGCAGTTTAAGGGGACAGTACAATGAGCAGTTCTTC
NA	TRBV28	NA	TRBJ2-7	CASTKDAGNEQYF	TGTGCCAGCACCAAAGACGCGGGAAACGAGCAGTACTTC
NA	TRBV4-1	NA	TRBJ2-2	CASSQGPGVGAGELFF	TGCGCCAGCAGCCAAGGGCCGGGCGTTGGGGCCGGGGAGCTGTTTTTT
NA	TRBV4-1	NA	TRBJ1-1	CASSQLENTEAFF	TGCGCCAGCAGCCAGCTGGAAAACACTGAAGCTTTCTTT
NA	TRBV5-4	NA	TRBJ2-7	CASSSPGSYEQYF	TGTGCCAGCAGCTCCCCGGGGTCCTACGAGCAGTACTTC
TRBD2	TRBV9	few	TRBJ2-3	CASSGEGDTQYF	TGTGCCAGTAGCGGGGAGGGAGATACGCAGTATTTT
NA	TRBV27	few	TRBJ1-2	CAGASGLGYTF	TGTGCCGGAGCCTCAGGGTTAGGCTACACCTTC
TRBD2	TRBV15	NA	TRBJ2-3	CATSPAPERGGADTQYF	TGTGCCACCAGCCCAGCCCCTGAGCGGGGTGGGGCAGATACGCAGTATTTT
TRBD1	TRBV9	NA	TRBJ2-6	CASSGGDRGAGANVLTF	TGTGCCAGCAGCGGAGGGGACAGAGGGGCTGGGGCCAACGTCCTGACTTTC
TRBD2	TRBV5-4	NA	TRBJ2-7	CASSPGLADTGNEQYF	TGTGCCAGCAGCCCGGGACTAGCGGACACTGGCAACGAGCAGTACTTC
NA	TRBV5-8	NA	TRBJ2-7	CASSPGQTRMDEQYF	TGTGCCAGCAGCCCCGGACAGACTCGGATGGACGAGCAGTACTTC
NA	TRBV29-1	NA	TRBJ1-2	CSVLDVDRNYGYTF	TGCAGCGTCCTTGACGTCGACCGGAACTATGGCTACACCTTC
NA	TRBV29-1	NA	TRBJ1-5	CSVVLPVDREYNQPQHF	TGCAGCGTTGTACTCCCTGTAGACAGAGAGTACAATCAGCCCCAGCATTTT
NA	TRBV6-6	few	TRBJ2-5	CASSYVGRETQYF	TGTGCCAGCAGTTACGTGGGGCGGGAGACCCAGTACTTC
NA	TRBV21-1	NA	TRBJ2-7	CASPETGAVGEQYF	TGTGCCAGCCCCGAGACCGGGGCCGTTGGAGAGCAGTACTTC
TRBD2	TRBV6-1	NA	TRBJ2-1	CASSEASGGANEQFF	TGTGCCAGCAGTGAAGCTAGCGGGGGGGCTAATGAGCAGTTCTTC
NA	TRBV7-9	NA	TRBJ1-3	CASSSLGTGNTIYF	TGCGCCAGCAGCTCCCTTGGTACTGGAAACACCATATATTTT
TRBD1	TRBV28	NA	TRBJ1-4	CASSTGTGREKLFF	TGTGCCAGCAGTACCGGGACAGGACGGGAAAAACTGTTTTTT
TRBD2	TRBV27	NA	TRBJ2-3	CASSFSGTKTSSTDTQYF	TGTGCCAGCAGTTTCTCCGGGACTAAGACATCTAGCACAGATACGCAGTATTTT